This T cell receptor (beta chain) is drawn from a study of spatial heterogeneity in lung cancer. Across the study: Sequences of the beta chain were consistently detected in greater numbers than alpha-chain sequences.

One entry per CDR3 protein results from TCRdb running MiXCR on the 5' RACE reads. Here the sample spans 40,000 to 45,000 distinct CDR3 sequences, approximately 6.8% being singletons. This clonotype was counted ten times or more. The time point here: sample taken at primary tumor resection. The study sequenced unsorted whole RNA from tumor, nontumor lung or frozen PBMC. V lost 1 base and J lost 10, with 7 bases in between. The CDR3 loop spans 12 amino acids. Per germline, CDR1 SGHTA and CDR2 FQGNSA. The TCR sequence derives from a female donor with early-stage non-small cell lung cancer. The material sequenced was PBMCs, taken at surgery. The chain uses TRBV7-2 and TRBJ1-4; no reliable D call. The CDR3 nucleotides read TGTGCCAGCAGCTTAGTGGTGGGAAAACTGTTTTTT. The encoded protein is CASSLVVGKLFF. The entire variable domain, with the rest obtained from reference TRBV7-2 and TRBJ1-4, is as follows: GAGVSQSPSNKVTEKGKDVELRCDPISGHTALYWYRQSLGQGLEFLIYFQGNSAPDKSGLPSDRFSAERTGGSVSTLTIQRTQQEDSAVYLCASSLVVGKLFFGSGTQLSVL.